The 20 T cell receptor beta chains below were found in one sample sequenced in a study of CD8 T cells in ankylosing spondylitis. Findings and caveats of the study: Apparently characteristic of ankylosing spondylitis blood was a TCR beta motif (about 8 highly homologous variants).

The antigens these receptors bind are not known. Using its own MiXCR run on the 5' RACE reads, TCRdb lists one record per CDR3 protein. This repertoire shows around 130,000 distinct CDR3 sequences, 15% to 20% found once; its top ten account for around a third. Sequenced sample: blood, either unsorted or a sorted T cell fraction (not recorded which). Source of these receptors: a male donor with ankylosing spondylitis.

The chain joins TRBV29-1 to TRBJ1-1, with 7 nucleotides matching TRBD1. Looked up from germline, CDR1 is SQVTM and CDR2 is ANQGSEA. CDR3 length: 12 amino acids. The DNA for the CDR3 is TGCACCGCCAGGACAGGCGGCACTGAAGCTTTCTTT. Translating it yields CTARTGGTEAFF.

This clonotype appeared many times. This chain uses TRBV4-3 with TRBJ2-3; D not resolved. Germline CDR1 and CDR2: LGHNA and YSLEER. The CDR3 is 18 residues long. Trimming removed 0 bases at V and 6 bases at J, with 22 bases between. DNA of the CDR3: TGCGCCAGCAGCCAAGATGTGGGTTCGCTAGATGATCTCGATACGCAGTATTTT. It encodes CASSQDVGSLDDLDTQYF.

V gene TRBV29-1 combines with J gene TRBJ2-2; no definite D call. The germline CDR1 and CDR2 sequences are SQVTM and ANQGSEA. The CDR3 extends over 11 amino acids. Deletions cut 8 bases from V and 5 bases from J, with 9 bases between. CDR3 DNA sequence: TGCAGCTCCATCGAAACCGGGGAGCTGTTTTTT. Translation: CSSIETGELFF.

V is TRBV9 and J is TRBJ1-2; TRBD1 aligns across 10 bases. Germline V gene data show CDR1 as SGDLS and CDR2 as YYNGEE. The CDR3 loop spans 15 amino acids. Germline trimming cut 4 bases from V and 5 bases from J; bases unmatched to any gene: 8. CDR3 in DNA: TGTGCCAGCAGCACACCGGGACAGGGGACGTATGGCTACACCTTC. Translating it yields CASSTPGQGTYGYTF.

This chain links TRBV28 with TRBJ2-4; D is tentatively TRBD1 or TRBD2 (5 bases each). The V end was cut by 2 bases, the J end by 5 bases, with 13 bases between. The CDR3 sequence is 15 residues long. The germline gives CDR1 MDHEN, CDR2 SYDVKM. CDR3 DNA sequence: TGTGCCAGCAGTTTAGGGCAGGGAGAGGAAAACATTCAGTACTTC. Translation gives CASSLGQGEENIQYF.

The CDR3 loop is CASTFNPGLAVGDEQFF. The CDR3 DNA reads TGTGCCAGCACTTTCAACCCCGGACTAGCGGTTGGCGATGAGCAGTTCTTC. The V call is TRBV9, the J call TRBJ2-1, with 10 bases lining up with TRBD2. The CDR3 length is 17 residues. Losses at the gene ends were 6 bases for V and 8 bases for J; bases not matched to a gene: 17. Germline CDR1 and CDR2: SGDLS and YYNGEE.

This chain links TRBV9 with TRBJ2-1; D tentatively fits TRBD1 or TRBD2 (5 bases each). Germline loops: CDR1 SGDLS, CDR2 YYNGEE. V gave up 3 bases and J gave up 0 bases, with 13 bases separating them. This CDR3 region has 16 residues. CDR3 in DNA: TGTGCCAGCAGCGGGGGCCCCGGAGGCTCCTACAATGAGCAGTTCTTC. It translates to CASSGGPGGSYNEQFF.

The rearrangement links TRBV28 to TRBJ2-7; 7 bases agree with TRBD1. Trimming cost V 2 bases and J 2 bases; bases outside gene matches: 3. The CDR3 contains 14 residues. CDR1 and CDR2 (germline): MDHEN, SYDVKM. CDR3 coding DNA: TGTGCCAGCAGTTTAGGGGACAGAACCTACGAGCAGTACTTC. Encoded protein: CASSLGDRTYEQYF.

Of note for this clonotype: The junction and the germline gene differ at one end; a read error may be behind it. This rearrangement joins TRBV7-9 to TRBJ2-7; D possibly corresponds to TRBD1 (5 bases). Germline lookup yields CDR1 SEHNR and CDR2 FQNEAQ (reference sequence). This CDR3 is 12 amino acids long. The CDR3 coding sequence is TGTGCCAGCACCTTAGGGGACTACGAGCAGTACTTC. Amino acid sequence: CASTLGDYEQYF.

This chain uses TRBV12-3 or TRBV12-4 with TRBJ2-7; D is unclear. V lost 6 bases to trimming and J lost 0 bases, with 12 bases between them. This CDR3 has 14 amino acids. DNA of the CDR3: TGTGCCAGCAGCCCGGTCACGGACTCCTACGAGCAGTACTTC. Protein product: CASSPVTDSYEQYF.

The CDR3 region is CASSLASGRIEQFF. The CDR3 region has the DNA TGTGCCAGCAGTTTGGCTAGCGGGAGGATTGAGCAGTTCTTC. The V call is TRBV12-3 or TRBV12-4, the J call TRBJ2-1, with 11 bases identical to TRBD2. CDR3 size: 14 residues. Losses at the gene ends were 3 bases for V and 9 bases for J; bases not matched to a gene: 4.

The V gene is TRBV29-1, the J gene TRBJ2-1, with TRBD2 matching over 11 bases. The CDR3 totals 15 residues. The trim removed 0 bases at V and 8 bases at J, leaving 6 bases unmatched. The germline V gene encodes CDR1 SQVTM and CDR2 ANQGSEA. The CDR3 nucleotides are TGCAGCGTTGAAGATACTAGCGGGAGTCTCGATGAGCAGTTCTTC. This translates into CSVEDTSGSLDEQFF.

The chain joins TRBV9 to TRBJ1-1, with D hard to call. The V and J ends lost 3 bases and 1 base respectively, with 7 bases between them. The CDR3 runs 13 residues. CDR1 is SGDLS and CDR2 is YYNGEE in the germline V gene. CDR3 coding DNA: TGTGCCAGCAGCGCCGGCCAGAACACTGAAGCTTTCTTT. Translated, it gives CASSAGQNTEAFF.

The J gene is TRBJ2-7, the V gene TRBV7-2; D possibly matches TRBD1 or TRBD2 (6 bases each). This CDR3 is built from 16 residues. V lost 1 base and J 2 bases, leaving 15 bases between the germline ends. Germline lookup yields CDR1 SGHTA and CDR2 FQGNSA. CDR3 sequence reads: CASSLGGAGAAYEQYF. In nucleotides, the CDR3 is TGTGCCAGCAGCTTAGGGGGGGCAGGGGCTGCCTACGAGCAGTACTTC. The entire variable domain, with the rest obtained from reference TRBV7-2 and TRBJ2-7, is as follows: GAGVSQSPSNKVTEKGKDVELRCDPISGHTALYWYRQSLGQGLEFLIYFQGNSAPDKSGLPSDRFSAERTGGSVSTLTIQRTQQEDSAVYLCASSLGGAGAAYEQYFGPGTRLTVT.

This clonotype showed up just once. The rearrangement links TRBV9 to TRBJ2-2, with TRBD2 matching 10 bases. J gave up 5 bases and V 2 bases, and 9 bases lay outside the gene matches. The germline gives CDR1 SGDLS, CDR2 YYNGEE. The CDR3 consists of 17 residues. The CDR3 loop is CASSVSLTSGKTGELFF. The CDR3 region has the DNA TGTGCCAGCAGCGTTTCCTTAACTAGCGGGAAGACCGGGGAGCTGTTTTTT.

The J gene is TRBJ2-7, the V gene TRBV29-1, with 9 bases aligning to TRBD2. V dropped 5 bases and J dropped 3; count of bases not matched to a gene: 8. This CDR3 is built from 14 residues. Germline V CDR1 and CDR2: SQVTM, ANQGSEA. The CDR3 here is CSVQLAGPLYEQYF. CDR3 DNA sequence: TGCAGCGTTCAACTAGCGGGTCCTCTCTACGAGCAGTACTTC.

There are many counts of this clonotype. The V and J genes are TRBV29-1 and TRBJ2-7, with 10 nucleotides matching TRBD2. The CDR3 runs 14 residues. CDR1 and CDR2 (germline): SQVTM, ANQGSEA. V lost 6 bases and J lost 3; bases outside the gene matches: 8. Here the CDR3 DNA reads TGCAGCGTGGTTCCTAGCGGGAGAGACTACGAGCAGTACTTC. It encodes CSVVPSGRDYEQYF.

This clonotype was detected only a few times. The chain recombines TRBV27 with TRBJ2-1; D remains ambiguous. The CDR3 totals 16 residues. Deletions cut 3 bases from V and 2 bases from J, with 14 bases between. Germline values: CDR1 MNHEY, CDR2 SMNVEV (reference sequence). The CDR3 coding sequence is TGTGCCAGCAGTTTCCTGGGTAAGGGAACCTACAATGAGCAGTTCTTC. Its protein is CASSFLGKGTYNEQFF.

The gene calls are TRBV2 and TRBJ1-5, with D possibly TRBD1 on 6 matching bases. Trimming removed 7 bases from V and 0 bases from J, with 10 bases in between. The CDR3 loop spans 14 amino acids. Germline CDR1 reads SNHLY; CDR2 reads FYNNEI. In nucleotides, the CDR3 is TGTGCCAGCAACAGGGACGATAGCAATCAGCCCCAGCATTTT. This translates into CASNRDDSNQPQHF.

This clonotype appeared a single time. This chain uses TRBV7-7 with TRBJ1-1; D is undetermined. Germline-derived CDR1 and CDR2 are SSHAT and FNYEAQ (reference sequence). CDR3 length: 11 amino acids. The CDR3 coding sequence is TGTCATGGACGCATGAACACTGAAGCTTTCTTT. Its translation: CHGRMNTEAFF.